This TCR beta chain was found in a study of T cell repertoires in cytomegalovirus infection. Germline V gives CDR1 SGHTA, CDR2 FQGNSA. Unmatched junction bases numbered 10, after V lost 5 bases and J lost 4 bases. CDR3 length: 15 residues. One entry per CDR3 protein results from TCRdb running MiXCR on the reads. Of hundreds of thousands of distinct CDR3 sequences listed, roughly a third were seen once; the top ten hold about 18%. This clonotype was recorded at least ten times. The antigen is not known. The input for sequencing was cultured PBMCs, taken from culture after CMV antigen stimulation. This TCR came from a human donor in good health (CMV status not recorded). Some clones in this sample may be carry-over from other donors' samples. This chain connects TRBV7-2 to TRBJ1-1, with 7 bases lining up with TRBD1. CDR3 DNA sequence: TGTGCCAGCAGCGCTCGACAGGGCTCGACCACTGAAGCTTTCTTT. This gives the protein CASSARQGSTTEAFF. Drawing the rest from reference TRBV7-2 and TRBJ1-1, the complete variable domain is GAGVSQSPSNKVTEKGKDVELRCDPISGHTALYWYRQSLGQGLEFLIYFQGNSAPDKSGLPSDRFSAERTGGSVSTLTIQRTQQEDSAVYLCASSARQGSTTEAFFGQGTRLTVV.